The present entry profiles one TCR beta chain with its context. Its antigen remains unidentified. The CDR3 spans 12 residues. Per the germline V gene, CDR1 is MDHEN and CDR2 is SYDVKM. The V end was cut by 5 bases, the J end by 10 bases, with 11 bases between. The source of the sample is a study of cytomegalovirus exposure and HLA in healthy donors. Study results and caveats: Published work reported that the classifier diagnosed cytomegalovirus status with high specificity and sensitivity. Later, an analysis showed that TCR beta chains associated with HLA were more clonally expanded than others that were equally common. An analysis done earlier found most TCR beta V segments productive about 87% or about 30% of the time. TCR beta chains numbering under 200 were designated cytomegalovirus-associated.

Primers included in the PCR were 60 Vbeta and 13 Jbeta primers. Sequencing was performed with immunoSEQ multiplex PCR; in TCRdb, only in-frame clones are kept and a portion is missing. The profile shows under 120,000 clones, approximately 79% of them singletons. The specimen was PBMCs. The source is a woman aged 35 to 49 in good health and CMV-seronegative. The chain joins TRBV28 to TRBJ2-2; D is unclear. The CDR3 loop reads CASSPYPSELFF. The CDR3 DNA follows: TGTGCCAGCAGTCCTTATCCGTCGGAGCTGTTTTTT.